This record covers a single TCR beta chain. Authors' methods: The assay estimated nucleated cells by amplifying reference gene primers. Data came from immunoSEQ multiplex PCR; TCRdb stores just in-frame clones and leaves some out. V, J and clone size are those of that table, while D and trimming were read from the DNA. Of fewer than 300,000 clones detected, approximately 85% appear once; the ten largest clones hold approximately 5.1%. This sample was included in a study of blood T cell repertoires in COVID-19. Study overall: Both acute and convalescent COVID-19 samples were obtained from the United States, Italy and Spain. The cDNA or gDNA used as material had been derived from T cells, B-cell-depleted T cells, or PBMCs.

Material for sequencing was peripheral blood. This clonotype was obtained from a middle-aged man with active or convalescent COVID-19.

The CDR3 here is CAWSVDTFGYTF. For the CDR3, the DNA is TGTGCCTGGAGTGTCGACACTTTCGGCTACACCTTC. The chain carries TRBV30 and TRBJ1-2; D is undetermined. Trimming left V 0 bases short and J 8 bases short, with 10 bases between. CDR1 and CDR2 from the germline V gene are GTSNPN and SVGIG (reference sequence). CDR3 length equals 12 residues.